Listed below are T cell receptor beta chains from one sample, sequenced in a study of human T cells and chemical hapten exposure. One entry per CDR3 protein, called by TCRdb with MiXCR from the RACE reads. The sample lists under 400,000 distinct CDR3 sequences; 4.5% to 6% were seen once. Source: whole blood, taken in connection with sensitization to the hapten diphenylcyclopropenone (DPC). The receptors come from a woman aged 45-59 years with alopecia areata. Some clones in this sample may be carry-over from other donors' samples. Each CDR3 is given with its conserved first and last residue. D genes are given only for firm matches. Clone size is given for some rows only: seen once, a few or many times, or a class if the clone is expanded.

clone_size	d_call	v_call	j_call	cdr3_nt	cdr3_aa
many	.	TRBV12-3/TRBV12-4	TRBJ2-1	TGTGCCAGCAGTTTAGGGCAGAGAGAGCAGTTCTTC	CASSLGQREQFF
few	.	TRBV3-1	TRBJ1-1	TGTGCCAGCAGCCAGGGTATAACTGAAGCTTTCTTT	CASSQGITEAFF
.	.	TRBV29-1	TRBJ1-2	TGCAGCGTTGAAGATCCCCAGGGCCTCTATGGCTACACCTTC	CSVEDPQGLYGYTF
many	.	TRBV11-2	TRBJ2-7	TGTGCCAGCAGCCCTAAGGCCTACGAGCAGTACTTC	CASSPKAYEQYF
few	.	TRBV12-3/TRBV12-4	TRBJ2-7	TGTGCCAGCAGTTTCCTAACTCGGAAGGACGAGCAGTACTTC	CASSFLTRKDEQYF
.	TRBD2	TRBV6-1	TRBJ2-1	TGTGCCAGCTCCGTAGACGGGGGGTTTGAGCAGTTCTTC	CASSVDGGFEQFF
.	.	TRBV13	TRBJ1-3	TGTGCCAGCAGCTTAGAGCAGGGACTAGGCTCTGGAAACACCATATATTTT	CASSLEQGLGSGNTIYF
many	.	TRBV4-2	TRBJ1-2	TGTGCCAGCAGCCACCGAGAGCACTCTTATGGCTACACCTTC	CASSHREHSYGYTF
few	TRBD2	TRBV12-3/TRBV12-4	TRBJ2-1	TGTGCCAGCAGTCCCGGGACTAGCGGGCCAAATGAGCAGTTCTTC	CASSPGTSGPNEQFF
many	TRBD1	TRBV6-5	TRBJ2-7	TGTGCCAGCAGCACCGGGACAGAATACGAGCAGTACTTC	CASSTGTEYEQYF
few	TRBD1	TRBV6-2/TRBV6-3	TRBJ2-1	TGTGCCAGCAGTTCATACTTGGGACAGGGCCATGAGCAGTTCTTC	CASSSYLGQGHEQFF
many	.	TRBV28	TRBJ2-7	TGTGCCAGCAGTTTTGCCTCCCTGGGAGAGCAGTACTTC	CASSFASLGEQYF
many	TRBD1	TRBV10-3	TRBJ1-1	TGTGCCATCAGGACCCGGACAGGGCCCTTAATGAACACTGAAGCTTTCTTT	CAIRTRTGPLMNTEAFF
many	.	TRBV29-1	TRBJ2-2	TGCAGCGTTGTAGACCCCACCGGGGAGCTGTTTTTT	CSVVDPTGELFF
many	.	TRBV6-2/TRBV6-3	TRBJ1-1	TGTGCCAGCAGTGATGGGGGCCAGACTGAAGCTTTCTTT	CASSDGGQTEAFF
.	.	TRBV5-1	TRBJ1-5	TGCGCCAGCAGCTTGGGGCAAGAGGGGCAGCCCCAGCATTTT	CASSLGQEGQPQHF
many	.	TRBV6-1	TRBJ1-6	TGTGCCAGCAGTGAAGTTAGATCGCCCCTCCACTTT	CASSEVRSPLHF
.	TRBD2	TRBV5-1	TRBJ2-2	TGCGCCAGCAGCTTAAGGGGTCTAGCGGGCCTCACCGGGGAGCTGTTTTTT	CASSLRGLAGLTGELFF
many	.	TRBV4-2	TRBJ2-7	TGTGCCAGCAGCCAATCGTGGGGACCCTACGAGCAGTACTTC	CASSQSWGPYEQYF
many	.	TRBV20-1	TRBJ1-5	TGCAGTGCCATAAGTAGGGAATGGAATCAGCCCCAGCATTTT	CSAISREWNQPQHF
many	TRBD2	TRBV11-2	TRBJ2-5	TGTGCCAGCAGCTTAGTAGCGGGGGGGCCGGAGACCCAGTACTTC	CASSLVAGGPETQYF
few	.	TRBV7-9	TRBJ1-5	TGTGCCAGCAGCTTGGAGGGGTCGGTTCAGCCCCAGCATTTT	CASSLEGSVQPQHF
many	.	TRBV6-2/TRBV6-3	TRBJ2-2	TGTGCCAGCAGGCCATACACCGGGGAGCTGTTTTTT	CASRPYTGELFF
.	.	TRBV30	TRBJ2-7	TGTGCCTGGAGTCGTACTAACGAGCAGTACTTC	CAWSRTNEQYF
many	.	TRBV5-5	TRBJ2-4	TGTGCCAGCAGCTCCAACTACCCCGCCCCCCTGGCCAAAAACATTCAGTACTTC	CASSSNYPAPLAKNIQYF
few	TRBD1	TRBV7-2	TRBJ1-4	TGTGCCAGCAGCTTAGAGGACAGGTTTGCACTGTTTTTT	CASSLEDRFALFF
many	.	TRBV29-1	TRBJ2-3	TGCAGCGCCGGACTGGCGGGGAGATCAGATACGCAGTATTTT	CSAGLAGRSDTQYF
few	.	TRBV20-1	TRBJ1-5	TGCAGTGCTAGACTGGGGAGCAATCAGCCCCAGCATTTT	CSARLGSNQPQHF